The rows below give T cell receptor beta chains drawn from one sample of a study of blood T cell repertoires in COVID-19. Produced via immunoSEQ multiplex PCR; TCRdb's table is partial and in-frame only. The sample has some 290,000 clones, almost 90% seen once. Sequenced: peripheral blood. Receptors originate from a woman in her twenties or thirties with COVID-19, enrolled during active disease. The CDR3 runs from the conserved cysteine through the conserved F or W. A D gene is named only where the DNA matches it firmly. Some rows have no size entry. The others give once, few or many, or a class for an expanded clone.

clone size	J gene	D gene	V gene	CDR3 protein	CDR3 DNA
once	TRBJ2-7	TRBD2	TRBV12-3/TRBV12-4	CASSFSGYEQYF	TGTGCCAGCAGTTTTAGCGGGTACGAGCAGTACTTC
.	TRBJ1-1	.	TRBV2	CASSVGSDTEAFF	TGTGCCAGCAGTGTCGGGTCGGACACTGAAGCTTTCTTT
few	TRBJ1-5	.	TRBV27	CASSTSGDHSNQPQHF	TGTGCCAGCAGTACATCAGGGGACCATAGCAATCAGCCCCAGCATTTT
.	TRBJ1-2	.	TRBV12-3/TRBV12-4	CASTTGLGGYTF	TGTGCCAGCACCACAGGGTTAGGTGGCTACACCTTC
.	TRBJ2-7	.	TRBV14	CASSHWASEQYF	TGTGCCAGCAGCCACTGGGCCTCCGAGCAGTACTTC
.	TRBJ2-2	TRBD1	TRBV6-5	CASSYDRGNTGELFF	TGTGCCAGCAGTTATGACAGGGGGAACACCGGGGAGCTGTTTTTT
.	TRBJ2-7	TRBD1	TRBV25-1	CASSELGRGYEQYF	TGTGCCAGCAGTGAATTGGGCAGGGGGTACGAGCAGTACTTC
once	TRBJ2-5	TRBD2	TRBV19	CASSMMAGGQETQYF	TGTGCCAGTAGTATGATGGCGGGAGGGCAAGAGACCCAGTACTTC
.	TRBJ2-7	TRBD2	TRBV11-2	CASSSLAGGYEQYF	TGTGCCAGCAGCTCACTAGCGGGAGGCTACGAGCAGTACTTC
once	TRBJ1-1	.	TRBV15	CATSNLGRDTEAFF	TGTGCCACCAGCAACCTTGGGAGGGACACTGAAGCTTTCTTT
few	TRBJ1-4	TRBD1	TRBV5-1	CASSSGQEGEKLFF	TGCGCCAGCAGCTCAGGACAGGAGGGTGAAAAACTGTTTTTT
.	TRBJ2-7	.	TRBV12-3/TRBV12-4	CASRGQLYEQYF	TGTGCCAGCAGAGGACAGCTCTACGAGCAGTACTTC
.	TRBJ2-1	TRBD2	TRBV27	CASSLREGPNEQFF	TGTGCCAGCAGTTTACGGGAGGGCCCCAATGAGCAGTTCTTC
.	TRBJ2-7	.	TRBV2	CASRKGIDEQYF	TGTGCCAGCAGAAAGGGGATCGACGAGCAGTACTTC
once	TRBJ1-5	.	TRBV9	CASSPRWGVSNQPQHF	TGTGCCAGCAGCCCTCGGTGGGGGGTGAGCAATCAGCCCCAGCATTTT
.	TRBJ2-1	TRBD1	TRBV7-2	CASSLVSGGEGEQFF	TGTGCCAGCAGCTTAGTGTCAGGGGGCGAGGGTGAGCAGTTCTTC
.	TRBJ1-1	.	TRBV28	CASIRYRVNTEAFF	TGTGCCAGCATTAGGTACAGGGTGAACACTGAAGCTTTCTTT
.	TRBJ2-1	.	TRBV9	CASSVRDWENEQFF	TGTGCCAGCAGCGTGCGGGATTGGGAAAATGAGCAGTTCTTC
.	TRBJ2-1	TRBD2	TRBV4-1	CASSPTLGGAGRYNEQFF	TGCGCCAGCAGCCCTACTCTGGGGGGAGCGGGACGCTACAATGAGCAGTTCTTC
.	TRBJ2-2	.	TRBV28	CASSFPPGQRTGELFF	TGTGCCAGCAGTTTCCCTCCTGGGCAGCGGACCGGGGAGCTGTTTTTT
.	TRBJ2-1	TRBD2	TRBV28	CASSPLSGSKNEQFF	TGTGCCAGCAGTCCCCTCAGCGGGAGTAAGAATGAGCAGTTCTTC
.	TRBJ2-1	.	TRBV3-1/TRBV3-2	CASSHPRSSESSYNEQFF	TGTGCCAGCAGCCACCCCCGGAGTAGCGAGAGCTCCTACAATGAGCAGTTCTTC
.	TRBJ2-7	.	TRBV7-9	CASSFGGWSSYEQYF	TGTGCCAGCAGCTTTGGTGGCTGGAGCTCCTACGAGCAGTACTTC
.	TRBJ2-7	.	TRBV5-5	CASSFFSGNEQYF	TGTGCCAGCAGCTTTTTCTCAGGAAACGAGCAGTACTTC
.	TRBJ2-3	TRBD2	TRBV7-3	CASSVAGGDTQYF	TGTGCCAGCAGCGTAGCGGGAGGGGATACGCAGTATTTT
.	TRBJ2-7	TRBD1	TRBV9	CASSVQQGEEYEQYF	TGTGCCAGCAGCGTACAACAGGGGGAAGAGTACGAGCAGTACTTC
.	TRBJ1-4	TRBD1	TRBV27	CASSPDRGLEKLFF	TGTGCCAGCAGCCCCGACAGGGGGCTGGAAAAACTGTTTTTT
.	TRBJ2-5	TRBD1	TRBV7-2	CASSFDRGNGETQYF	TGTGCCAGCAGCTTCGACAGGGGGAACGGGGAGACCCAGTACTTC
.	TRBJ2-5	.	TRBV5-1	CASSERDRQETQYF	TGCGCCAGCAGCGAACGAGACAGGCAAGAGACCCAGTACTTC
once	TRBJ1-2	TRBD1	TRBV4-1	CASSQARDSGYTF	TGCGCCAGCAGCCAAGCCCGGGACAGTGGCTACACCTTC
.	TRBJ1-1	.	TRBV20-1	CSASPVAEAFF	TGCAGTGCCAGTCCTGTAGCTGAAGCTTTCTTT
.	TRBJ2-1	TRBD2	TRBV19	CASSLAGGIYNEQFF	TGTGCCAGTAGTTTAGCGGGGGGAATCTACAATGAGCAGTTCTTC
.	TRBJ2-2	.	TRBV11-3	CASSAGGEAGELFF	TGTGCCAGCAGCGCCGGAGGGGAAGCCGGGGAGCTGTTTTTT
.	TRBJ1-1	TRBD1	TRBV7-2	CASQRDRGPYTEAFF	TGTGCCAGCCAAAGGGACAGGGGGCCGTACACTGAAGCTTTCTTT
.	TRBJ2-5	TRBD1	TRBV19	CASSVQGARETQYF	TGTGCCAGTAGTGTACAGGGGGCAAGGGAGACCCAGTACTTC
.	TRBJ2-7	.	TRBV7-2	CASSLVLDRSEQYF	TGTGCCAGCAGCTTAGTTCTAGATCGGTCCGAGCAGTACTTC
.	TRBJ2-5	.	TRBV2	CASSDGPETQYF	TGTGCCAGCAGTGATGGGCCAGAGACCCAGTACTTC
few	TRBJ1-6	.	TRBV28	CASSSRDTLHSPLHF	TGTGCCAGCAGTTCCCGGGACACGCTTCATTCACCCCTCCACTTT
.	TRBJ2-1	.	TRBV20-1	CSASQGVDYNEQFF	TGCAGTGCTAGTCAAGGGGTAGATTACAATGAGCAGTTCTTC
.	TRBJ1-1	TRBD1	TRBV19	CASSPWTGPTVTEAFF	TGTGCCAGTAGTCCGTGGACAGGGCCAACCGTCACTGAAGCTTTCTTT
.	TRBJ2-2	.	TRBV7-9	CASRSLGMDTGELFF	TGTGCCAGCAGGTCACTCGGGATGGACACCGGGGAGCTGTTTTTT
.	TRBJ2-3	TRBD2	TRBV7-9	CASSLAGLAHTDTQYF	TGTGCCAGCAGCTTAGCGGGACTAGCCCACACAGATACGCAGTATTTT
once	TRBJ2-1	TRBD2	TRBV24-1	CATSDVTSGRRFWFF	TGTGCCACCAGTGATGTTACTAGCGGGAGGCGGTTTTGGTTCTTC
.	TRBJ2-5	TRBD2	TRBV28	CASGSKLAGWETQYF	TGTGCCAGCGGCTCCAAACTAGCGGGGTGGGAGACCCAGTACTTC
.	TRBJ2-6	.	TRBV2	CASSEGQTGANVLTF	TGTGCCAGCAGTGAAGGGCAAACTGGGGCCAACGTCCTGACTTTC